This TCR beta chain was identified during a study of regulatory T cells in long-lasting Graves disease. Library construction for TCR beta used iRepertoire HTBI primers and Arm-PCR of CDR3 regions. One entry per CDR3 protein, called by TCRdb with MiXCR from the multiplex PCR reads. The sample has 420,000 or so distinct CDR3 sequences, roughly a quarter seen once. This clonotype was counted between two and nine times. Time point in this sample: persistent/refractory GD, antithyroid drugs over 5 years with positive TRAb. There was RNA extracted from PBMCs, and the TCR library was made from it. This sequence was found in a female donor with Graves disease. The source was peripheral blood mononuclear cells (PBMCs), collected when the disease was refractory, from a patient treated with antithyroid drugs.

The CDR3 region has the DNA TGCAGTGCTCGAGGGACTAGCGGGAGCACAGATACGCAGTATTTT. Its translation: CSARGTSGSTDTQYF. The V and J genes are TRBV20-1 and TRBJ2-3, with TRBD2 matching 12 bases. Trimming took 5 bases from V and 0 from J; bases not matched to a gene: 3. CDR1 and CDR2 from the germline V gene are DFQATT and SNEGSKA (reference sequence). The CDR3 consists of 15 residues.